The clone carrying this TCR beta chain has just one count. What it binds is not known. The ends were cut back, 0 bases at V and 0 bases at J, with 5 bases in the middle. Germline V gives CDR1 MNHNS, CDR2 SASEGT. The CDR3 is 14 amino acids. PCR employed 60 Vbeta and 13 Jbeta primers. Using immunoSEQ multiplex PCR, the repertoire was profiled, and TCRdb retains in-frame clones only, with some absent. This sample has some 110,000 clones; 83% occur once, and the top ten carry roughly 6.1%. The sample is drawn from a study of cytomegalovirus exposure and HLA in healthy donors. General study points: HLA restriction was apparent for most CMV-associated TCR beta chains in a later analysis. About 87% or about 30% of the time was how often most TCR beta V segments were productive, according to an earlier analysis. Specificity of a few CMV-associated chains for CMV antigens was verified in vitro.

The sample comprised PBMCs. This receptor was taken from a man between 18 and 35 years old in good health and CMV-seronegative. This chain links TRBV6-1 with TRBJ1-1; D unclear. The CDR3 nucleotides are TGTGCCAGCAGTGAAGCGAGGGTGAACACTGAAGCTTTCTTT. Protein product: CASSEARVNTEAFF.